The clone carrying this TCR beta chain was counted between two and nine times. The entry originates in a study of blood T cell repertoires in COVID-19. Study-level information: Both acute and convalescent COVID-19 samples were obtained from the United States, Italy and Spain. Sources were T cells, B-cell-depleted T cells, or PBMCs; the material itself was cDNA or gDNA.

V shed 4 bases and J shed 4 bases, with 11 bases lying between them. CDR3 length equals 14 residues. Germline V lookup: CDR1 SNHLY, CDR2 FYNNEI. In the source study's methods: Amplification of reference gene primers was used by the study to estimate nucleated cell counts. The method was immunoSEQ multiplex PCR; TCRdb's version includes in-frame clones alone and lacks a portion of them. V, J and clone size were drawn from that table, and D and trimming were deduced from the DNA. The profile covers more than 250,000 clones, with approximately 86% appearing a single time and around 3.6% taken by the ten largest.

The rearrangement links TRBV2 to TRBJ1-5; perhaps TRBD1 as D (5 bases). Sequencing used peripheral blood. The receptor's source is a man younger than 30 with active or convalescent COVID-19. The CDR3 reads CASSVVGANQPQHF. Written as DNA, the CDR3 is TGTGCCAGCAGTGTTGTAGGGGCTAATCAGCCCCAGCATTTT.